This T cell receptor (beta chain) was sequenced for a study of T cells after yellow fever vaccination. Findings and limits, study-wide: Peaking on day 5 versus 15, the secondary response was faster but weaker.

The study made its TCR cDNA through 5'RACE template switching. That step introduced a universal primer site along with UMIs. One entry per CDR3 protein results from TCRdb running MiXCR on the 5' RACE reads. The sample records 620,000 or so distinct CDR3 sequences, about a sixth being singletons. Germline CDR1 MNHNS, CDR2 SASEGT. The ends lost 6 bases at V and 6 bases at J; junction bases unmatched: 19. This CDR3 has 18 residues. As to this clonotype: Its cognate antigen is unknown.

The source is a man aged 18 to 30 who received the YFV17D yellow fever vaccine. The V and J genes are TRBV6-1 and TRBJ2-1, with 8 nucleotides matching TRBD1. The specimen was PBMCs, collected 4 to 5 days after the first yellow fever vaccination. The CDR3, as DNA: TGTGCCAGCAGCCCAGGGACCACAGGACAGGGCTGGTTCAATGAGCAGTTCTTC. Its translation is CASSPGTTGQGWFNEQFF.